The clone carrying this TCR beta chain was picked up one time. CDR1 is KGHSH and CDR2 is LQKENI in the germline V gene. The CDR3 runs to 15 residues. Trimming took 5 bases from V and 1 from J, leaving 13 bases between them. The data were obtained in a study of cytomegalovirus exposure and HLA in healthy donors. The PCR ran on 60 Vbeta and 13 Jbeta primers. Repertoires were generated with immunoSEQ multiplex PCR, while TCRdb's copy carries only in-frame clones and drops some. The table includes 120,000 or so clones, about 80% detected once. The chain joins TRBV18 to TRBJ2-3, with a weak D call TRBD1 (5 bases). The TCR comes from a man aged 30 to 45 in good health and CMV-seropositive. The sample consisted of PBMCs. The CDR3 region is CASSITSTGTDTQYF. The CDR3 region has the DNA TGTGCCAGCTCAATAACCTCGACAGGCACAGATACGCAGTATTTT.